Following are 17 T cell receptor beta chains from one sample sequenced in a study of tissue T cells after allogeneic stem cell transplantation. The sample's time point: mouse harvest day 14 after allogeneic transplant. Tail vein injection delivered 10^7 T-cell-depleted bone marrow cells and 10^6 splenic CD5+ T cells. Measured with immunoSEQ multiplex PCR; TCRdb has only the in-frame clones, and not every one. The top ten clones hold roughly 3.5% of a sample with some 7,900 clones, about two fifths of them seen once. The sample taken for sequencing was skin. The source of these receptors is a female BALB/c mouse given C57BL/6 T cells with graft-versus-host disease after an allogeneic hematopoietic cell transplant.

This clone is judged medium-sized. Mouse gene names apply. Sequencing ends 1 residue short of the CDR3 end; the germline J gene provides the rest. The chain recombines TRBV26 with TRBJ1-3, with D hard to call. The CDR3 has 13 residues. V was pared by 5 bases and J by 0 bases, with 5 bases between. CDR1 and CDR2 from the germline V gene are KGHPV and FQNQEV (reference sequence). The CDR3 sequence: CASSTNSGNTLYF. Partial CDR3 DNA: TGTGCCAGCAGTACAAATTCTGGAAATACGCTCTAT.

On this clone: Gene names refer to mouse genes. The read stops 1 residue short of the end of the CDR3; the missing end is completed from the germline J gene. The rearrangement uses TRBV23 and TRBJ2-7; the table's D gene call, TRBD2, was not cross checked with the DNA. The CDR3 is 14 amino acids. From germline, CDR1 is KGHTA and CDR2 FQNQQP. CDR3 sequence: CSSSSGTGVYEQYF. Partial CDR3 DNA: TGCTCCAGCAGTTCCGGGACTGGGGTCTATGAACAGTAC.

Worth noting for this clone: Each gene name is a mouse one. The DNA ends 1 residue before the CDR3 does, and the rest of the CDR3 is filled in from the germline J gene. This chain links TRBV29 with TRBJ2-2; D is undetermined. Germline CDR1 and CDR2: MSHET and SYDVDS. This CDR3 comprises 13 residues. V was shortened by 4 bases and J by 1 base, with 4 bases between the two germline ends. The chain's CDR3 is CASSSINTGQLYF. The part of the CDR3 DNA that was read is TGTGCTAGCAGTTCCATAAACACCGGGCAGCTCTAC.

A word on this clone: The gene names given are mouse names. The read terminates 1 residue before the CDR3 end, so the remaining end is supplied by the germline J gene. The V and J genes are TRBV3 and TRBJ1-2; TRBD1 agrees at 10 bases. The trim removed 2 bases at V and 3 bases at J, leaving 3 bases unmatched. Germline V gene lookup returns CDR1 SNHLY and CDR2 FYNGKV (reference sequence). The CDR3 consists of 15 residues. CDR3 sequence: CASSLRDRGDSDYTF. The part of the CDR3 DNA that was read is TGTGCCAGCAGCTTAAGGGACAGGGGAGACTCCGACTACACC. Variable domain in full (rest from reference TRBV3 and TRBJ1-2): GPKVLQIPSHQIIDMGQMVTLNCDPVSNHLYFYWYKQILGQQMEFLVNFYNGKVMEKSKLFKDQFSVERPDGSYFTLKIQPTALEDSAVYFCASSLRDRGDSDYTFGSGTRLLVI.

As for this clone: Genes and germline are mouse. The observed sequence ends 1 residue before the CDR3 terminus, with the missing tail filled in from the germline J gene. J is TRBJ1-3 and V is TRBV16; no clear D. Germline V gene data show CDR1 as SGHSA and CDR2 as FRNQAP. This CDR3 is built from 14 residues. The germline V and J ends were trimmed by 5 bases and 0 bases, with 8 bases remaining between them. The covered CDR3 bases are TGTGCAAGCAGCATACAGAATTCTGGAAATACGCTCTAT. Its translation: CASSIQNSGNTLY. The entire CDR3 reads CASSIQNSGNTLYF.

As to this clone: Mouse germline and gene names are used. The CDR3 end lies 1 residue beyond the end of the read and is filled in from the germline J gene. The gene calls are TRBV23 and TRBJ1-2; TRBD1, as called in the table, went unchecked against the DNA. Germline CDR1 is KGHTA and CDR2 is FQNQQP. This CDR3 has 13 amino acids. The sequenced CDR3 bases are TGCTCCAGCAGGCGAACAGCAAACTCCGACTACACC. Amino acids: CSSRRTANSDYT. The entire CDR3 protein reads CSSRRTANSDYTF. Filled out from reference TRBV23 and TRBJ1-2, the complete variable domain reads DAAVTQKPRYLIKMKGQEAEMKCIPEKGHTAVFWYQQKQSKELKFLIYFQNQQPLDQIDMVKERFSAVCPSSSLCSLGIRTCEAEDSALYLCSSRRTANSDYTFGSGTRLLVI.

Comment on this clone: The listed genes are named as in mouse. The CDR3 goes on 1 residue after the read ends, and that part is filled in from the germline J gene. This same CDR3 is encoded by further DNA sequences in the sample. The J gene is TRBJ1-1, the V gene TRBV26, with D possibly matching TRBD1 (5 bases). V lost 3 bases to trimming and J lost 3 bases, with 8 bases between them. Germline CDR1 and CDR2: KGHPV and FQNQEV (reference sequence). CDR3 size: 13 residues. CDR3 DNA, as far as it was read: TGTGCCAGCAGTCTCAGGGCGGACACAGAAGTCTTC. It codes for CASSLRADTEVF. The entire CDR3 is CASSLRADTEVFF.

Of note for this clone: The germline gene is not matched at one end of the junction; a read error may be the cause. These gene names are mouse names. Sequencing ends 1 residue short of the CDR3 end; the germline J gene provides the rest. The chain links TRBV13-3 to TRBJ1-3; 10 bases are shared with TRBD1. The CDR3 is 14 amino acids. Germline CDR1 and CDR2: NNHDY and SYVADS. This chain's CDR3 is CASGDRGRGNTLYF. Incomplete CDR3 DNA: TGTGCCAGCGGTGACAGGGGGCGAGGAAATACGCTCTAT.

There are a few counts of this clone. The genes and germline here are from mouse. The DNA ends 1 residue before the CDR3 does, and the rest of the CDR3 is filled in from the germline J gene. This sequence joins TRBV12-2 and TRBJ2-3, with D perhaps TRBD2 (6 bases). This CDR3 is built from 14 residues. V lost 5 bases and J lost 0, with 11 bases in between. Germline V gives CDR1 SGHLS, CDR2 HYDKME. The DNA read from the CDR3 is TGTGCCAGCTTCGACTGGTCTAGTGCAGAAACGCTGTAT. This encodes CASFDWSSAETLY. The full CDR3 reads CASFDWSSAETLYF.

As concerns this clone: Gene names are the mouse ones. The read ends 1 residue before the CDR3 terminus; that terminus is restored from the germline J gene. The chain recombines TRBV2 with TRBJ2-3, with 7 bases identical to TRBD1. This CDR3 spans 12 amino acids. J gave up 6 bases and V 4 bases, and 1 base lay outside the gene matches. Germline CDR1 and CDR2: LGHNA and YSYQKL. The CDR3 DNA, read in part, is TGTGCCAGCAGCCCCAGGGGGGAAACGCTGTAT. Its translation: CASSPRGETLY. The entire CDR3 sequence reads CASSPRGETLYF.

This clone has a handful of counts. Gene names and germline match the mouse. The read halts 1 residue ahead of the CDR3 end, with the missing end drawn from the germline J gene. V gene TRBV5 combines with J gene TRBJ1-4, with a possible D match to TRBD1 (5 bases). The CDR3 sequence is 15 residues long. V shed 2 bases and J shed 0 bases, with 7 bases lying between them. Germline-derived CDR1 and CDR2 are LGHNA and YNLKQL (reference sequence). CDR3: CASSQRTISNERLFF. The CDR3 bases that were read are TGTGCCAGCAGCCAACGGACAATTTCCAACGAAAGATTATTT.

About this clone: Gene names refer to mouse genes. The read ends 1 residue early relative to the CDR3; the germline J gene fills the gap. V is TRBV26 and J is TRBJ1-3; D not resolved. V was cut by 6 bases and J by 0 bases, with 12 bases left in between. The CDR3 runs 15 residues. Germline lookup yields CDR1 KGHPV and CDR2 FQNQEV (reference sequence). The covered CDR3 bases are TGTGCCAGCAGACCCCAACAAATTTCTGGAAATACGCTCTAT. Translated, it gives CASRPQQISGNTLY. The entire CDR3 reads CASRPQQISGNTLYF.

As for this clone: Gene names denote mouse genes. The sequence runs out 1 residue before the end of the CDR3; the remainder is reconstructed from the germline J gene. J is TRBJ2-7 and V is TRBV5, with D unclear. Germline V CDR1 and CDR2: LGHNA, YNLKQL (reference sequence). Between the trimmed V and J ends, which lost 0 bases and 4 bases, there was a span of 1 base. The CDR3 totals 11 residues. The covered CDR3 bases are TGTGCCAGCAGCCAAGAGTATGAACAGTAC. It is translated as CASSQEYEQY. The whole CDR3 reads CASSQEYEQYF.

As for this clone: Mouse germline and gene names are used. The CDR3 end is not reached by the read, which stops 1 residue before it; the germline J gene fills it in. The rearrangement uses TRBV13-2 and TRBJ1-2; D possibly corresponds to TRBD1 (5 bases). V was clipped by 5 bases and J by 0 bases, with 14 bases between them. This CDR3 contains 15 residues. The germline gives CDR1 NNHNN, CDR2 SYGAGS (reference sequence). The CDR3 loop is CASGDRRTTNSDYTF. The DNA read from the CDR3 is TGTGCCAGCGGGGATAGGCGGACAACAAACTCCGACTACACC.

For this clone: Gene names and germline refer to mouse. The read gets to within 1 residue of the CDR3 end, and the germline J gene fills in the rest. This chain links TRBV16 with TRBJ2-4; D uncertain. The CDR3 runs 14 residues. V dropped 2 bases and J dropped 0 bases, with 6 bases sitting between them. From germline, CDR1 is SGHSA and CDR2 FRNQAP. The CDR3 bases that were read are TGTGCAAGCAGCTTATCAGATAGTCAAAACACCTTGTAC. It codes for CASSLSDSQNTLY. The entire CDR3 reads CASSLSDSQNTLYF.

With respect to this clone: Any gene name here is a mouse gene name. The read ends 1 residue early relative to the CDR3; the germline J gene fills the gap. The chain combines TRBV5 with TRBJ2-1, with D tentatively TRBD1 (6 bases). Trimming took 4 bases from V and 1 from J, leaving 8 bases between them. CDR1 LGHNA and CDR2 YNLKQL come from the germline V gene (reference sequence). The CDR3 contains 14 residues. The CDR3 bases that were read are TGTGCCAGCAGCCCCACAGGGAACTATGCTGAGCAGTTC. It specifies CASSPTGNYAEQF. The whole CDR3 sequence is CASSPTGNYAEQFF.

As regards this clone: Gene and germline names: mouse. The read gets to within 1 residue of the CDR3 end, and the germline J gene fills in the rest. The rearrangement uses TRBV26 and TRBJ2-7; unclear D gene. The CDR3 sequence is 15 residues long. V was pared by 4 bases and J by 2 bases, with 15 bases between. The germline CDR1 and CDR2 sequences are KGHPV and FQNQEV (reference sequence). The CDR3 reads CASSPTPVGPYEQYF. CDR3 DNA, as far as it was read: TGTGCCAGCAGTCCCACTCCAGTTGGACCCTATGAACAGTAC.